Shown below are 19 T cell receptor beta chains from a single sample sequenced in a study of T cell responses to AZD1222 COVID-19 vaccine. Using immunoSEQ multiplex PCR, the repertoire was profiled, and TCRdb retains in-frame clones only, with some absent. This table has approximately 100,000 clones, 90% appearing once. This specimen was peripheral blood, taken 28 days after the second AZD1222 dose. The source of these receptors is an adult who received the AZD1222 COVID-19 vaccine.

This clone was picked up one time. This chain connects TRBV27 to TRBJ1-6; D remains unclear. Germline assignment: CDR1 MNHEY and CDR2 SMNVEV (reference sequence). This CDR3 spans 13 amino acids. The germline V and J ends were trimmed by 2 bases and 14 bases, with 13 bases remaining between them. The CDR3: CASSLQVPLTLHF. DNA of the CDR3: TGTGCCAGCAGTTTACAGGTGCCTCTAACCCTCCACTTT.

This sequence joins TRBV9 and TRBJ1-2, with a weak D call TRBD1 (6 bases). Trimming left V 2 bases short and J 2 bases short, with 10 bases between. Germline CDR1 is SGDLS and CDR2 is YYNGEE. The length of the CDR3 is 14 residues. The CDR3 sequence is CASSVGQGNYGYTF. Written as DNA, the CDR3 is TGTGCCAGCAGCGTCGGCCAGGGGAACTATGGCTACACCTTC.

The chain joins TRBV7-8 to TRBJ1-5; tentative D call: TRBD1 (5 bases). Germline V gives CDR1 SGHVS, CDR2 FQNEAQ. The CDR3 is 14 residues long. Trimming took 1 base from V and 9 from J, leaving 13 bases between them. CDR3 DNA sequence: TGTGCCAGCAGCTTAGAAGAGGGGTGGGTGCCCCAGCATTTT. It translates to CASSLEEGWVPQHF. Filled out from reference TRBV7-8 and TRBJ1-5, the complete variable domain reads GAGVSQSPRYKVAKRGQDVALRCDPISGHVSLFWYQQALGQGPEFLTYFQNEAQLDKSGLPSDRFFAERPEGSVSTLKIQRTQQEDSAVYLCASSLEEGWVPQHFGDGTRLSIL.

The V call is TRBV5-4, the J call TRBJ1-4, with a tentative D call TRBD1 (6 bases). This CDR3 spans 16 amino acids. Germline assignment: CDR1 SGHNT and CDR2 YYREEE (reference sequence). Trimming left V 4 bases short and J 7 bases short, with 20 bases between. The CDR3 region has the DNA TGTGCCAGCAGCCCAGCCCTACAGGGAGGCGGTGAAAAACTGTTTTTT. It translates to CASSPALQGGGEKLFF.

This sequence joins TRBV7-2 and TRBJ2-7, with D possibly matching TRBD1 (6 bases). V lost 1 base and J lost 6, with 19 bases in between. Germline lookup yields CDR1 SGHTA and CDR2 FQGNSA. There are 16 residues in the CDR3. CDR3 bases: TGTGCCAGCAGCTTAGTGTCAGGGGTTGATTTTGGCGAGCAGTACTTC. Its protein is CASSLVSGVDFGEQYF.

V is TRBV3-1 (or the pseudogene TRBV3-2) and J is TRBJ1-2; D gene ambiguous. Looked up from germline, CDR1 is LGHDT and CDR2 is YNNKEL (reference sequence). The CDR3 is 14 residues long. Trimming pared 1 base from V and 8 bases from J, leaving 14 bases between. CDR3 DNA: TGTGCCAGCAGCCAAGGTCCGGGGAAGGGAGGCTACACCTTC. This sequence encodes CASSQGPGKGGYTF.

This clone was picked up one time. CDR3 DNA: TGTGCCAGCAGCCTTACAGGGATCCTCCACTTT. Translation gives CASSLTGILHF. The V and J genes are TRBV12-3 or TRBV12-4 and TRBJ1-6, with D possibly matching TRBD1 (6 bases). The V end was cut by 6 bases, the J end by 15 bases, with 12 bases between. The CDR3 covers 11 residues.

The V call is TRBV19, the J call TRBJ1-5; D unresolved. The CDR3 is 17 residues long. V was pared by 1 base and J by 0 bases, with 13 bases between. CDR1 is LNHDA and CDR2 is SQIVND in the germline V gene (reference sequence). CDR3 sequence: CASSIGVDRISNQPQHF. The CDR3 DNA sequence: TGTGCCAGTAGTATAGGTGTGGATCGGATTAGCAATCAGCCCCAGCATTTT.

This clone was counted once. CDR3 loop: CATRVSRGGITDTQYF. CDR3 coding DNA: TGTGCCACCAGGGTCTCGCGCGGGGGTATCACAGATACGCAGTATTTT. The rearrangement uses TRBV15 and TRBJ2-3, with TRBD2 matching 7 bases. The length of the CDR3 is 16 residues. V gave up 6 bases and J gave up 2 bases; unmatched junction bases: 11. Germline V gene lookup returns CDR1 LNHNV and CDR2 YYDKDF (reference sequence).

This chain joins TRBV6-2 or TRBV6-3 and TRBJ1-2; TRBD1 is a possible D gene (5 bases). V lost 2 bases to trimming and J lost 4 bases, with 8 bases between them. Per the germline V gene, CDR1 is MNHEY and CDR2 is SVGEGT. This CDR3 has 13 amino acids. CDR3 residues: CASSYVGTYGYTF. CDR3 nucleotides: TGTGCCAGCAGTTACGTGGGGACCTATGGCTACACCTTC.

V is TRBV19 and J is TRBJ1-5; possible D gene TRBD1, 5 bases. V was clipped by 6 bases and J by 4 bases, with 16 bases between them. Germline loops: CDR1 LNHDA, CDR2 SQIVND (reference sequence). This CDR3 has 15 amino acids. The CDR3, as DNA: TGTGCCAGTAGAGCCCTCGAGGGGTCTAATCAGCCCCAGCATTTT. Its protein is CASRALEGSNQPQHF.

The genes are TRBV2 and TRBJ1-6; 7 positions agree with TRBD1. Trimming removed 8 bases from V and 10 bases from J; junction bases left unmatched: 14. The CDR3 totals 15 residues. The germline V gene has CDR1 SNHLY and CDR2 FYNNEI. The CDR3 bases are TGTGCCAGCTTCCCCAGGGGAGGGGGCCTCTCACCCCTCCACTTT. The encoded protein is CASFPRGGGLSPLHF.

The chain has TRBV3-1 (or the pseudogene TRBV3-2) and TRBJ1-5; D not resolved. Germline CDR1 and CDR2: LGHDT and YNNKEL (reference sequence). The CDR3 spans 13 residues. Trimming removed 0 bases from V and 0 bases from J, with 0 bases in between. CDR3 loop: CASSQDSNQPQHF. CDR3 nucleotide sequence: TGTGCCAGCAGCCAAGATAGCAATCAGCCCCAGCATTTT.

V is TRBV4-2 and J is TRBJ2-3; 14 bases map to TRBD2. Losses at the gene ends were 4 bases for V and 4 bases for J; bases not matched to a gene: 10. CDR3 length: 18 amino acids. The V gene's germline CDR1 is LGHNA and CDR2 YNFKEQ. The CDR3 sequence: CASSLLRLAGGSPDTQYF. The CDR3, as DNA: TGTGCCAGCAGCCTATTACGACTAGCGGGGGGGTCCCCAGATACGCAGTATTTT.

The chain recombines TRBV3-1 (or the pseudogene TRBV3-2) with TRBJ1-2, with D uncertain. Germline lookup yields CDR1 LGHDT and CDR2 YNNKEL (reference sequence). The CDR3 contains 14 residues. V lost 1 base, J lost 7 bases, and 13 bases lay in between. CDR3 protein: CASSQAPIFPGYTF. In DNA form, the CDR3 reads TGTGCCAGCAGCCAAGCCCCCATCTTTCCTGGCTACACCTTC.

The table lists this clone with a few counts. This sequence joins TRBV5-1 and TRBJ1-3; no clear D. Germline CDR1 is SGHRS and CDR2 is YFSETQ. Trimming pared 7 bases from V and 1 base from J, leaving 9 bases between. CDR3 size: 13 residues. DNA of the CDR3: TGCGCCAGCCGAGAGGGTTCTGGAAACACCATATATTTT. Residues: CASREGSGNTIYF.

This chain connects TRBV7-2 to TRBJ2-7, with D possibly being TRBD1 (6 bases). Trimming stripped 5 bases from V and 7 bases from J, with 15 bases between. The CDR3 has 13 residues. Germline assignment: CDR1 SGHTA and CDR2 FQGNSA. CDR3 bases: TGTGCCAGCAGCATCCGGGACACAGGGGAGCAGTACTTC. Translation gives CASSIRDTGEQYF.

This clone turned up a few times. The genes are TRBV7-9 and TRBJ1-4; the D is unclear. V was trimmed by 5 bases and J by 4 bases, leaving 14 bases between them. This CDR3 has 15 residues. CDR1 and CDR2 from the germline V gene are SEHNR and FQNEAQ (reference sequence). CDR3 sequence reads: CASSPSGLINEKLFF. In DNA, the CDR3 is TGTGCCAGCAGCCCCAGTGGGCTTATTAATGAAAAACTGTTTTTT.

As regards this clone: A read error may produce the germline difference seen at one junction end. The chain links TRBV30 to TRBJ2-7; D is possibly TRBD2 (5 bases). This CDR3 is built from 12 residues. The germline CDR1 and CDR2 sequences are GTSNPN and SVGIG (reference sequence). Written as DNA, the CDR3 is TGTGTCTGGAGAAAGCGGACCTACGAGCAGTACTTC. It is translated as CVWRKRTYEQYF.